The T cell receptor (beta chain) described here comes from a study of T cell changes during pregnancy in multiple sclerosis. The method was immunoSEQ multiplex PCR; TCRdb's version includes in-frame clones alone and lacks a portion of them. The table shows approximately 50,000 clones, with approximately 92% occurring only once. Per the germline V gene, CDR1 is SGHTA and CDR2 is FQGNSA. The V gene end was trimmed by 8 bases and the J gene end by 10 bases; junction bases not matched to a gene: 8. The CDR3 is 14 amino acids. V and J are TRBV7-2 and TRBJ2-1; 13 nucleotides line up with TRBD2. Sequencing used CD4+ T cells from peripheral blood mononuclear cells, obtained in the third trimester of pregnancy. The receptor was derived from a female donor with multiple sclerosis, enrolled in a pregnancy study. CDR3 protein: CASSGQGLAGEQFF. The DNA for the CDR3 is TGTGCCAGCTCCGGACAGGGACTAGCGGGAGAGCAGTTCTTC.